The 24 T cell receptor beta chains below were found in one sample sequenced in a study of tumor-infiltrating lymphocytes in localized non-small cell lung cancer. Here immunoSEQ multiplex PCR was the method, and the copy in TCRdb shows in-frame clones only, minus some. This table holds 10,000 to 15,000 clones, about 66% found once. Sequencing used lung tumor tissue. Receptors were obtained from a human donor with non-small cell lung cancer.

The chain uses TRBV11-2 and TRBJ2-4, with TRBD2 matching 10 bases. The V gene end was trimmed by 4 bases and the J gene end by 1 base; junction bases not matched to a gene: 4. Germline-derived CDR1 and CDR2 are SGHAT and FQNNGV. This CDR3 has 16 amino acids. The CDR3 sequence is CASSWGSGRAKNIQYF. CDR3 coding DNA: TGTGCCAGCAGCTGGGGTAGCGGGAGGGCCAAAAACATTCAGTACTTC.

This chain connects TRBV5-1 to TRBJ2-3, with 10 bases fitting TRBD1. J gave up 3 bases and V 4 bases, and 5 bases lay outside the gene matches. The V gene's germline CDR1 is SGHRS and CDR2 YFSETQ. The CDR3 length is 15 residues. The CDR3 loop is CASSPDRGLTDTQYF. Here the CDR3 DNA reads TGCGCCAGCAGCCCTGACAGGGGGCTAACAGATACGCAGTATTTT.

V usage is TRBV11-2 and J usage is TRBJ1-2, with a tentative D call TRBD1 (5 bases). The germline V and J ends were trimmed by 3 bases and 7 bases, with 12 bases remaining between them. CDR1 is SGHAT and CDR2 is FQNNGV in the germline V gene. CDR3 length: 13 amino acids. As DNA, the CDR3 is TGTGCCAGCAGCTTGGGACTGCAGGGTGGCTACACCTTC. Amino acid sequence: CASSLGLQGGYTF.

J is TRBJ1-1 and V is TRBV9, with D possibly being TRBD1 (5 bases). The CDR3 runs 14 residues. Trimming cost V 4 bases and J 5 bases, with 15 bases left between them. Germline loops: CDR1 SGDLS, CDR2 YYNGEE. The DNA of the CDR3 is TGTGCCAGCAGCTTCCTTCCGCAGGGAACTGAAGCTTTCTTT. Encoded protein: CASSFLPQGTEAFF.

This clone is medium-sized within its sample. The chain has TRBV28 and TRBJ2-7; the D is unclear. Trimming stripped 5 bases from V and 4 bases from J, with 9 bases between. The CDR3 loop spans 12 amino acids. Germline V CDR1 and CDR2: MDHEN, SYDVKM. The CDR3: CASSPKEYEQYF. CDR3 DNA: TGTGCCAGCAGTCCTAAGGAATACGAGCAGTACTTC.

The chain couples TRBV6-1 to TRBJ1-1; D unclear. CDR1 and CDR2 (germline): MNHNS, SASEGT. This CDR3 has 12 amino acids. V lost 3 bases and J 11 bases, leaving 13 bases between the germline ends. The CDR3 coding sequence is TGTGCCAGCAGTGATACTGTCCGGAGGGCTTTCTTT. Translated, it gives CASSDTVRRAFF.

The genes are TRBV2 and TRBJ2-7; 7 bases fit TRBD1. Per germline, CDR1 SNHLY and CDR2 FYNNEI. V was clipped by 8 bases and J by 1 base; unmatched bases: 2. The CDR3 extends over 12 amino acids. CDR3 DNA: TGTGCCAGCGGGGACAGATCCTACGAGCAGTACTTC. This gives the protein CASGDRSYEQYF. The whole variable domain, filled in from reference TRBV2 and TRBJ2-7, reads EPEVTQTPSHQVTQMGQEVILRCVPISNHLYFYWYRQILGQKVEFLVSFYNNEISEKSEIFDDQFSVERPDGSNFTLKIRSTKLEDSAMYFCASGDRSYEQYFGPGTRLTVT.

The chain links TRBV6-6 to TRBJ1-1; a weak D match, TRBD1 (6 bases). Trimming removed 5 bases from V and 3 bases from J, with 13 bases in between. Germline CDR1 and CDR2: MNHNY and SVGAGI (reference sequence). The CDR3 is 14 amino acids. This chain's CDR3 is CASSQQGGDTEAFF. In nucleotides, the CDR3 is TGTGCCAGCAGTCAACAGGGCGGCGACACTGAAGCTTTCTTT.

The chain is built from TRBV5-4 and TRBJ2-1; D unresolved. The CDR3 runs to 13 residues. V gave up 2 bases and J gave up 10 bases, with 13 bases separating them. Germline V gene data show CDR1 as SGHNT and CDR2 as YYREEE (reference sequence). The CDR3 DNA reads as TGTGCCAGCAGCTTAGAATGGACCTCAGAGCAGTTCTTC. Its translation is CASSLEWTSEQFF.

The rearrangement uses TRBV6-6 and TRBJ1-2; a possible D gene is TRBD1 (6 bases). V dropped 2 bases and J dropped 1 base, with 8 bases sitting between them. CDR3 length: 14 residues. Germline CDR1 is MNHNY and CDR2 is SVGAGI (reference sequence). CDR3 amino acids: CASSYRTVNYGYTF. In nucleotides, the CDR3 is TGTGCCAGCAGTTACAGGACAGTTAACTATGGCTACACCTTC.

The genes are TRBV29-1 and TRBJ1-1, with a possible D match to TRBD1 (5 bases). CDR1 is SQVTM, CDR2 ANQGSEA, per germline. V shed 6 bases and J shed 4 bases, with 9 bases lying between them. The CDR3 spans 11 residues. CDR3 DNA sequence: TGCAGCGTCCAGGGATTCACTGAAGCTTTCTTT. It translates to CSVQGFTEAFF. Full variable domain (outside the CDR3, taken from reference TRBV29-1 and TRBJ1-1): SAVISQKPSRDICQRGTSLTIQCQVDSQVTMMFWYRQQPGQSLTLIATANQGSEATYESGFVIDKFPISRPNLTFSTLTVSNMSPEDSSIYLCSVQGFTEAFFGQGTRLTVV.

The V call is TRBV25-1, the J call TRBJ2-1; D ambiguous. From germline, CDR1 is MGHDK and CDR2 SYGVNS. V lost 3 bases, J lost 13 bases, and 10 bases lay in between. This CDR3 spans 11 amino acids. CDR3 bases: TGTGCCAGCAGTGATGTCGGTACCCAGTTCTTC. Encoded protein: CASSDVGTQFF.

This chain links TRBV5-4 with TRBJ2-5; 8 bases are shared with TRBD2. This CDR3 has 14 amino acids. The junction had 5 bases not matched to a gene; V was cut back by 4 bases and J by 3 bases. Germline CDR1 reads SGHNT; CDR2 reads YYREEE (reference sequence). The CDR3 is CASSASGGKETQYF. The CDR3 DNA follows: TGTGCCAGCAGCGCGTCGGGAGGGAAAGAGACCCAGTACTTC.

The chain couples TRBV29-1 to TRBJ1-2, with 8 bases lining up with TRBD1. Germline V gene lookup returns CDR1 SQVTM and CDR2 ANQGSEA. V gave up 3 bases and J gave up 8 bases; unmatched junction bases: 17. The CDR3 covers 16 residues. In DNA, the CDR3 is TGCAGCGTTGATCCCTCCCGACTGGACAGGGCGGAGGGCTACACCTTC. It encodes CSVDPSRLDRAEGYTF.

V is TRBV11-3 and J is TRBJ1-1, with unresolved D. CDR1 and CDR2 from the germline V gene are SGHNT and YENEEA. The CDR3 loop spans 14 amino acids. V dropped 5 bases and J dropped 0 bases, with 10 bases sitting between them. CDR3 amino acids: CASSPGRMNTEAFF. The CDR3 region has the DNA TGTGCCAGCAGCCCCGGGCGGATGAACACTGAAGCTTTCTTT.

This chain links TRBV5-1 with TRBJ2-2, with TRBD2 identical over 14 bases. This CDR3 is 19 amino acids long. Trimming removed 1 base from V and 3 bases from J; junction bases left unmatched: 8. The germline V gene encodes CDR1 SGHRS and CDR2 YFSETQ. The CDR3 here is CASSLRTSGRIGDTGELFF. The CDR3 nucleotides are TGCGCCAGCAGCTTGCGGACTAGCGGGAGGATAGGGGACACCGGGGAGCTGTTTTTT.

This clone was observed a few times. The chain couples TRBV19 to TRBJ1-4; 12 bases fit TRBD1. The V gene end was trimmed by 7 bases and the J gene end by 11 bases; junction bases not matched to a gene: 8. From germline, CDR1 is LNHDA and CDR2 SQIVND (reference sequence). The CDR3 consists of 14 residues. The CDR3 DNA reads as TGTGCCAGTAAACCGGGACAGGGGGCGAGGAAACTGTTTTTT. Translating gives CASKPGQGARKLFF.

V is TRBV20-1 and J is TRBJ2-3; D possibly corresponds to TRBD2 (5 bases). The CDR3 loop spans 10 amino acids. Trimming took 3 bases from V and 10 from J, leaving 8 bases between them. Germline assignment: CDR1 DFQATT and CDR2 SNEGSKA (reference sequence). The CDR3 DNA is TGCAGTGCTAGGACTAACCCGCAGTATTTT. Translated, it gives CSARTNPQYF.

The V call is TRBV5-5, the J call TRBJ2-3; D is unclear. This CDR3 is built from 11 residues. Germline V gene lookup returns CDR1 SGHKS and CDR2 YYEKEE (reference sequence). Deletions cut 1 base from V and 8 bases from J, with 5 bases between. In DNA form, the CDR3 reads TGTGCCAGCAGCTTGAAGGGTACGCAGTATTTT. Protein product: CASSLKGTQYF.

This clone has just a few counts. V usage is TRBV27 and J usage is TRBJ2-5, with D hard to call. In germline, CDR1 is MNHEY, CDR2 SMNVEV (reference sequence). Trimming stripped 1 base from V and 2 bases from J, with 8 bases between. The CDR3 covers 14 residues. CDR3: CASSLLLGQETQYF. Written as DNA, the CDR3 is TGTGCCAGCAGTTTATTGCTGGGACAAGAGACCCAGTACTTC.

This clone was counted a few times. The V gene is TRBV5-4, the J gene TRBJ2-7; 12 bases match TRBD2. The CDR3 covers 16 residues. With V trimmed by 5 bases and J by 5 bases, 11 bases remained unmatched. The germline V gene has CDR1 SGHNT and CDR2 YYREEE (reference sequence). This CDR3 is CASSPGLAGGVNEQYF. The CDR3 DNA sequence: TGTGCCAGCAGTCCGGGACTAGCGGGCGGTGTCAACGAGCAGTACTTC.

The chain employs TRBV7-2 and TRBJ1-1; D is unresolved. Trimming pared 4 bases from V and 1 base from J, leaving 13 bases between. The CDR3 is 15 amino acids. CDR1 is SGHTA, CDR2 FQGNSA, per germline. The CDR3 reads CASSSITFRNTEAFF. The CDR3 bases are TGTGCCAGCAGCTCCATAACGTTCCGGAACACTGAAGCTTTCTTT.

The chain links TRBV18 to TRBJ1-2; D not certain. V lost 3 bases and J 4 bases, leaving 9 bases between the germline ends. The CDR3 has 13 residues. The germline V gene has CDR1 KGHSH and CDR2 LQKENI. This chain's CDR3 is CASSPEGVYGYTF. CDR3 nucleotides: TGTGCCAGCTCACCGGAGGGTGTCTATGGCTACACCTTC.

The chain recombines TRBV7-2 with TRBJ1-1; weak D call: TRBD1 (6 bases). CDR3 length: 14 amino acids. Germline V lookup: CDR1 SGHTA, CDR2 FQGNSA. V was pared by 4 bases and J by 8 bases, with 17 bases between. The CDR3 spells CASSYPGGRVEAFF. DNA of the CDR3: TGTGCCAGCAGCTACCCGGGGGGCCGGGTCGAAGCTTTCTTT.